In this sample, the clone carrying this T cell receptor (beta chain) turned up a few times. The CDR3 consists of 14 residues. From germline, CDR1 is MNHNY and CDR2 SVGAGI (reference sequence). V shed 6 bases, J shed 5 bases, and the junction held 7 bases outside the gene matches. These data are taken from a study of T cell changes during pregnancy in multiple sclerosis. The assay was immunoSEQ multiplex PCR, and TCRdb's table has in-frame clones only and misses some. The sample shows roughly 49,000 clones, 85% to 95% of them seen only once. The source was CD4+ T cells from peripheral blood mononuclear cells, collected in the second trimester of pregnancy. This rearrangement joins TRBV6-6 to TRBJ1-1, with 9 bases that match TRBD1. The TCR sequence derives from a female donor with multiple sclerosis, enrolled in a pregnancy study. CDR3 sequence reads: CASSPTGGKTEAFF. In nucleotides, the CDR3 is TGTGCCAGCAGCCCGACAGGGGGAAAGACTGAAGCTTTCTTT.